This TCR beta chain comes out of a study of shared clonotypes between healthy human individuals. The data were produced by immunoSEQ multiplex PCR, yet TCRdb's version contains in-frame clones alone and is incomplete. The data hold a few hundred thousand clones, with over 50% observed a single time. This CDR3 contains 13 residues. Per the germline V gene, CDR1 is MDHEN and CDR2 is SYDVKM. The V segment lost 4 bases and the J segment 5 bases; nucleotides outside the gene matches: 4. The V and J genes are TRBV28 and TRBJ2-5, with 7 bases that match TRBD1. The sequence derives from a man aged 30-40 years in good health. Sample: memory CD4+ T cells sorted from blood. Subset reported: CD45RA-negative fraction. DNA for the CDR3: TGTGCCAGCAGTTCCGGGACAGTGGAGACCCAGTACTTC. Translating gives CASSSGTVETQYF.